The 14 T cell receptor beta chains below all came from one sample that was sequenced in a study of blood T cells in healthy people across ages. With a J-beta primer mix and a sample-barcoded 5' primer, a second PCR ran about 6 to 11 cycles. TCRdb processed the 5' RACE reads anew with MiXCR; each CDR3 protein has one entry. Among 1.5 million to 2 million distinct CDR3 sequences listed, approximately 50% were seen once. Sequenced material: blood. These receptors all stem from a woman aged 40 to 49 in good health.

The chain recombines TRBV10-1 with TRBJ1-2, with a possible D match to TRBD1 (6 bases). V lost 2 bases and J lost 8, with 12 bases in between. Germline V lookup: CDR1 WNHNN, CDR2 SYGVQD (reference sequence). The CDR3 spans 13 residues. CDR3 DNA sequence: TGCGCCAGCAGTGAGAACAGGGATTACGGCTACACCTTC. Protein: CASSENRDYGYTF.

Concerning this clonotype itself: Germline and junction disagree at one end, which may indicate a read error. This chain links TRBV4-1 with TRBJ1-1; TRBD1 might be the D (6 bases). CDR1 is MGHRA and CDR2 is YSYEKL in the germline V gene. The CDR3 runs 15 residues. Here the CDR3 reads CASSQEVWGPTEAFF. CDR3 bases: TGCGCTAGCAGCCAAGAAGTCTGGGGGCCTACTGAAGCTTTCTTT.

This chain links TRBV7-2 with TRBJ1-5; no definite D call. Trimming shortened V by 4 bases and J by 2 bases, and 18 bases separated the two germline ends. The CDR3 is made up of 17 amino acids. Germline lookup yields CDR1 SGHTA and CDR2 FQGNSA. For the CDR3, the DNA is TGTGCCAGCAGCTCTACCCCCTTGACTTCGGGCAATCAGCCCCAGCATTTT. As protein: CASSSTPLTSGNQPQHF.

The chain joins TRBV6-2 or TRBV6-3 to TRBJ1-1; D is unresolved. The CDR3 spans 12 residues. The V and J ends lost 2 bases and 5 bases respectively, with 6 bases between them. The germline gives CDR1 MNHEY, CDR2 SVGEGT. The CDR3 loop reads CASSYPLTEAFF. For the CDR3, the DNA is TGTGCCAGCAGTTACCCTTTAACTGAAGCTTTCTTT.

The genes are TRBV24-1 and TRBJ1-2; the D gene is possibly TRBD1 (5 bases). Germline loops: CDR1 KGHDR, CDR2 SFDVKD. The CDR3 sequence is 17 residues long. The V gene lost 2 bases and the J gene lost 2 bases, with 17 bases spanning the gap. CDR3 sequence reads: CATSDSRKSGANYGYTF. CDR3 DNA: TGTGCCACCAGTGATTCACGAAAGTCCGGGGCGAACTATGGCTACACCTTC.

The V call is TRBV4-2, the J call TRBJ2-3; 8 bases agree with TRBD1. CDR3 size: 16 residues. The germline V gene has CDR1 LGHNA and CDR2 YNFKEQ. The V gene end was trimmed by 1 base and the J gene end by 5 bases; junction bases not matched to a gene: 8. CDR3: CASSQVGQGARDTQYF. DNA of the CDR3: TGTGCCAGCAGCCAAGTGGGTCAGGGGGCCCGAGATACGCAGTATTTT.

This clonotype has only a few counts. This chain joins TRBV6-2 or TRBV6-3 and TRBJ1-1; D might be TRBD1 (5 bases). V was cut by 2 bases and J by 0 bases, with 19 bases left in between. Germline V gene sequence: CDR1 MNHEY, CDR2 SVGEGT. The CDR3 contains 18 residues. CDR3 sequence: CASSYNLRQKALNTEAFF. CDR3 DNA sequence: TGTGCCAGCAGTTACAACCTCCGACAGAAGGCCTTGAACACTGAAGCTTTCTTT.

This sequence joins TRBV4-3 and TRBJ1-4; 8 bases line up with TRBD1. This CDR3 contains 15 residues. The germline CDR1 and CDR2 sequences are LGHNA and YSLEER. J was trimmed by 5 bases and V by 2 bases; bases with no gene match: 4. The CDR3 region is CASSQLGTGNEKLFF. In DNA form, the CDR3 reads TGCGCCAGCAGCCAACTCGGGACAGGCAATGAAAAACTGTTTTTT.

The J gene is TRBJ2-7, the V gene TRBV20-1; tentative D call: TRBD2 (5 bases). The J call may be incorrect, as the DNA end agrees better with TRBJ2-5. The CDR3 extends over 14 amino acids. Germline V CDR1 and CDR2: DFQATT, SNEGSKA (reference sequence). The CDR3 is CSAKSAWEQETQYF. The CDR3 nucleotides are TGCAGTGCTAAATCGGCCTGGGAGCAAGAGACCCAGTACTTC.

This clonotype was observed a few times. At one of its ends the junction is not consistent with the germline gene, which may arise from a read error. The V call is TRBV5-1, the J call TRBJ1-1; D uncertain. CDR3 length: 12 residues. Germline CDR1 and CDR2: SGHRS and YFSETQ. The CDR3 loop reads CASSLSSGEAFF. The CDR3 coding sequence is TGTGCCAGCAGTTTATCGTCGGGGGAAGCTTTCTTT.

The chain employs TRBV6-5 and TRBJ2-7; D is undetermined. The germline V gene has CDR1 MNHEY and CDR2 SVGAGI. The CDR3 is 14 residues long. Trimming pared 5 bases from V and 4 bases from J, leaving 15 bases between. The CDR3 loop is CASSDPGHLYEQYF. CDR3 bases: TGTGCCAGCAGTGACCCGGGTCACTTATACGAGCAGTACTTC.

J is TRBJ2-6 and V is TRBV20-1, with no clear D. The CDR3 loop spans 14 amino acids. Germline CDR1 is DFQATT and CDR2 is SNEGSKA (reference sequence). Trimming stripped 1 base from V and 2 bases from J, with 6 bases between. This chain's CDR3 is CSARAQTGANVLTF. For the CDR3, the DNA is TGCAGTGCTAGAGCTCAGACTGGGGCCAACGTCCTGACTTTC.

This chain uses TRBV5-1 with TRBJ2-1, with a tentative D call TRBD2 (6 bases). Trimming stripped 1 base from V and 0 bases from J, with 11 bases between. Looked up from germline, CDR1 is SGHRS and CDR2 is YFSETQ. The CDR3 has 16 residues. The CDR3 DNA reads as TGCGCCAGCAGCTTGAAACGGGGGATCTCCTACAATGAGCAGTTCTTC. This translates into CASSLKRGISYNEQFF.

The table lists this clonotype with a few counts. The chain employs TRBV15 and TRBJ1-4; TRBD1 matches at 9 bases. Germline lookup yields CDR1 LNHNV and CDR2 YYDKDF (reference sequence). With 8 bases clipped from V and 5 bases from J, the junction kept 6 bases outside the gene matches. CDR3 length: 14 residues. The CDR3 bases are TGTGCCACCGACGGGGGGACAGGGAATGAAAAACTGTTTTTT. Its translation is CATDGGTGNEKLFF.